This record concerns one TCR beta chain sequence. This clone has a count of ten or more. What this receptor recognizes is not known. The sample holds no much larger clone one base away, and base qualities are not on file. TCR CDR3 regions were amplified from genomic DNA by multiplex PCR using the deep immunoSEQ assay. Genomic DNA extracted from each cell subset was distributed evenly over all wells of several immunoSEQ 96-well plates, and each plate served as one replicate. For sorted subsets, each replicate PCR was loaded with around 220 ng genomic DNA, equivalent to approximately 33,000 T cell genomes. Purified libraries were measured with a Qubit 3.0 fluorometer, size-checked on a Bioanalyzer 2100, and measured again with the KAPA Library Quantification kit. Each immunoSEQ 96-well plate was sequenced on its own single-read 150-cycle Illumina NextSeq 550 flow cell. Processing in the source paper ran as follows. The immunoSEQ output contained only junctional sequences without quality scores, so filtering could not match that applied to full-length reads. Sequences were annotated with PyIR, a Python wrapper for IgBLAST v1.9, using IMGT germline references to assign V/J genes and CDR3. Reads were removed for weak V/J assignments (E-value above 1e-6), missing CDR3, stop codons, out-of-frame junctions, or ambiguous translated residues. V3J clonotypes were defined as sequences sharing an identical inferred V gene, J gene, and CDR3 amino acid sequence. The percentage overlap between two repertoires was calculated by dividing the number of shared unique clonotypes by the size of the smaller repertoire. Repertoire richness was assessed with RTK rarefaction, the Chao1 estimator, and Recon v2.1 estimates of unobserved clonotypes. Generation probabilities were computed with OLGA for all TCRbeta clonotypes obtained by the gDNA method from several donors. Sourced from immuneACCESS, this table was stored by TCRdb with only in-frame sequences that have V and J called. A share of the clones is absent; for the studies checked, an unresolved V gene accounts for under half, and the remainder has no known explanation. V and J calls plus clone size are reproduced from that table; the DNA served to infer D and trimming. The sample table shows some 2,000,000 clones, and roughly 96% are seen once. Roughly 0.13% of the sample goes to the ten largest clones.

Healthy HIV-negative adults with no recently reported acute infections or vaccinations were included as donors. All donors were Caucasian adults living in Nashville, Tennessee, USA. CD4+ T cells were enriched through magnetic negative selection, after which naive cells were positively selected on CD45RA and the remaining negative fraction served as the memory subset. Blood was collected by leukapheresis, and PBMCs were isolated by Ficoll-Histopaque density gradient centrifugation and then cryopreserved in liquid nitrogen vapor phase. Purity and quantity of every magnetically sorted T cell population were checked by analytical flow cytometry. From each sorted fraction, genomic DNA was isolated and quantified by UV absorbance on a Nanodrop 2000c. The junction shows trimming of 6 bases on V and 5 bases on J, plus 13 bases between the germline ends. Reading from cysteine to phenylalanine, the CDR3 counts 13 amino acids. Only CDR3 DNA remains: 39 bases, in frame from the first base.

The sample is drawn from a study of shared clonotypes between healthy human individuals (dated by TCRdb to 2018 to 2021). For context, the study as a whole: The cohort included a few men and two women between 18 and 49 years of age. Per donor, three plates each were used for CD4 naive and CD4 memory, two for CD8 naive, and one for CD8 memory. Blood TCR repertoires of four to six healthy adults were deeply sequenced to estimate repertoire size and the extent of clonotype sharing between individuals. To increase sequencing depth and limit assay-specific biases, TCR repertoire library preparation and sequencing were carried out by different laboratories using diverse techniques. Between about 0.9 and 10 billion PBMCs per donor were obtained by leukapheresis.

Summary of the overall study and its limitations: Sharing across several donors was observed for around 5% of naive CD4, under 4% of naive CD8, 2% to 2.5% of memory CD4, and 0.4% of memory CD8 clonotypes. Pairwise subsampling led to the expectation that sequencing depth would affect the degree of clonotype sharing among donors. Higher generation probabilities were observed for clonotypes shared by all four sorted-subset donors than for non-shared clonotypes. The small number of donors limited the genetic and exposure-history diversity represented. Incomplete sequencing was indicated by rarefaction of sorted-subset datasets, despite the large sequencing depth. Only blood was sampled, and tissue TCR repertoires likely differ from those in blood. Naive subsets generally had larger estimated clonotype richness than memory subsets.

The sequence came from a man between 18 and 35 years old in good health. The chain couples TRBV6-7 to TRBJ1-1; no D gene call is confident. TRBV6-7 is labeled an ORF, and its function is uncertain. Sequencing was carried out using naive CD4+ T cells sorted from blood. The sample's cell subset or site label, in plain terms: CD45RA+ positively selected. The nucleotide sequence is given as TGTGCCAGCAGGATGAAGGGATGGACTGAAGCTTTCTTT. Translated, this gives CASRMKGWTEAFF.